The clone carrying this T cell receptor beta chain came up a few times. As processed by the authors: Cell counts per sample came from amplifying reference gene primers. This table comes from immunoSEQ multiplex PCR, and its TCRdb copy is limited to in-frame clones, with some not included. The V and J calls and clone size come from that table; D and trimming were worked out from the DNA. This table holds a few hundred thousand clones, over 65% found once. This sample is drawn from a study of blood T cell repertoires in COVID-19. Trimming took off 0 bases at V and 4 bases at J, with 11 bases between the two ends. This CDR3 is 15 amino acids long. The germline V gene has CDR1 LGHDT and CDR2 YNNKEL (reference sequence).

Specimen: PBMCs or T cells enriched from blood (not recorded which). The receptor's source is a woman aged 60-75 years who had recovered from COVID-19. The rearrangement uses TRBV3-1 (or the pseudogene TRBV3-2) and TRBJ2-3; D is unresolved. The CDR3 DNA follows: TGTGCCAGCAGCCAAGATCGGCTCCGGGCAGATACGCAGTATTTT. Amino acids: CASSQDRLRADTQYF.